This passage covers 31 T cell receptor beta chains from one sample sequenced in a study of T cell clones after liver transplantation. The repertoire was sequenced with immunoSEQ multiplex PCR; TCRdb's copy has only in-frame clones and lacks some. This table has about 68,000 clones, around 93% appearing once. Sequencing was performed on CD4+ T cells from blood, taken roughly 25 months after liver transplant. The receptors stem from a human patient who received a liver transplant. Some of the T cells may derive from the graft donor.

The rearrangement joins TRBV7-2 to TRBJ2-7; D uncertain. Germline V gene sequence: CDR1 SGHTA, CDR2 FQGNSA. The CDR3 length is 15 residues. Trimming removed 5 bases from V and 2 bases from J, with 16 bases in between. The CDR3 spells CASSRAQLNPYEQYF. The CDR3 region has the DNA TGTGCCAGCAGCCGGGCCCAGCTGAACCCCTACGAGCAGTACTTC.

Details on this clone: Sequence at one end of the junction differs from germline and may be a read error. This chain links TRBV7-7 with TRBJ2-1, with 7 nucleotides matching TRBD2. The germline gives CDR1 SSHAT, CDR2 FNYEAQ (reference sequence). The CDR3 runs to 17 residues. Written as DNA, the CDR3 is TGTGCTAGCAGCTTATCCCAGCGGGGCGCGGGGTACAATGAGCAGTTCTTC. Protein sequence: CASSLSQRGAGYNEQFF.

This chain joins TRBV9 and TRBJ2-6; D gene uncertain. The V end was cut by 6 bases, the J end by 0 bases, with 7 bases between. The length of the CDR3 is 14 residues. Looked up from germline, CDR1 is SGDLS and CDR2 is YYNGEE. CDR3 amino acids: CASNKNSGANVLTF. Here the CDR3 DNA reads TGTGCCAGCAACAAAAACTCTGGGGCCAACGTCCTGACTTTC.

The chain couples TRBV5-1 to TRBJ2-1; D unresolved. Germline CDR1 is SGHRS and CDR2 is YFSETQ. Trimming left V 4 bases short and J 5 bases short, with 10 bases between. CDR3 length: 13 residues. CDR3 nucleotide sequence: TGCGCCAGCAGCCTAGGGCTAAACAATGAGCAGTTCTTC. It codes for CASSLGLNNEQFF. Looking up the rest from reference TRBV5-1 and TRBJ2-1 gives the full variable domain: KAGVTQTPRYLIKTRGQQVTLSCSPISGHRSVSWYQQTPGQGLQFLFEYFSETQRNKGNFPGRFSGRQFSNSRSEMNVSTLELGDSALYLCASSLGLNNEQFFGPGTRLTVL.

The CDR3 spells CASSRERDSYNEQFF. The DNA of the CDR3 is TGTGCCAGCTCTAGGGAGCGGGACTCCTACAATGAGCAGTTCTTC. The chain carries TRBV6-4 and TRBJ2-1, with 7 bases identical to TRBD2. The germline CDR1 and CDR2 sequences are MRHNA and SNTAGT. Trimming removed 8 bases from V and 0 bases from J; junction bases left unmatched: 7. The CDR3 has 15 amino acids.

The rearrangement joins TRBV28 to TRBJ2-7; D gene ambiguous. CDR1 and CDR2 (germline): MDHEN, SYDVKM. The CDR3 spans 14 residues. V was cut by 1 base and J by 3 bases, with 10 bases left in between. Written as DNA, the CDR3 is TGTGCCAGCAGTTTATTTGGCAACAACTACGAGCAGTACTTC. Its translation: CASSLFGNNYEQYF.

This chain uses TRBV18 with TRBJ1-1, with 8 bases matching TRBD1. This CDR3 contains 14 residues. J gave up 6 bases and V 2 bases, and 5 bases lay outside the gene matches. CDR1 and CDR2 from the germline V gene are KGHSH and LQKENI. CDR3 bases: TGTGCCAGCTCACCATCGACAGGGGAAGCTGAAGCTTTCTTT. This sequence encodes CASSPSTGEAEAFF.

V usage is TRBV28 and J usage is TRBJ2-3, with no clear D. V dropped 4 bases and J dropped 6 bases, with 20 bases sitting between them. CDR1 MDHEN and CDR2 SYDVKM come from the germline V gene. This CDR3 is built from 16 residues. CDR3 in amino acids: CASSSQRAIISDTQYF. DNA of the CDR3: TGTGCCAGCAGTTCCCAACGGGCCATTATCTCCGATACGCAGTATTTT. Full variable domain (remainder filled in from reference TRBV28 and TRBJ2-3): DVKVTQSSRYLVKRTGEKVFLECVQDMDHENMFWYRQDPGLGLRLIYFSYDVKMKEKGDIPEGYSVSREKKERFSLILESASTNQTSMYLCASSSQRAIISDTQYFGPGTRLTVL.

CDR3 nucleotides: TGTGCCAGCAGCTTAGGGCTAGCGGGAGGGCACTACGAGCAGTACTTC. Amino acids: CASSLGLAGGHYEQYF. The chain has TRBV7-2 and TRBJ2-7; 12 nucleotides match TRBD2. This CDR3 has 16 residues. Germline CDR1 and CDR2: SGHTA and FQGNSA. J was trimmed by 3 bases and V by 1 base; bases with no gene match: 4.

DNA for the CDR3: TGTGCCAGTATCCCACCGGGTGGGGGGACTCAGCCCCAGCATTTT. This gives the protein CASIPPGGGTQPQHF. The rearrangement links TRBV19 to TRBJ1-5; TRBD1 might be the D (5 bases). Germline CDR1 reads LNHDA; CDR2 reads SQIVND (reference sequence). V shed 7 bases and J shed 6 bases, with 19 bases lying between them. The CDR3 extends over 15 amino acids.

The CDR3 region is CASSERGPYEQYF. The DNA of the CDR3 is TGTGCCAGCAGTGAACGGGGACCTTACGAGCAGTACTTC. The V gene is TRBV6-1, the J gene TRBJ2-7; perhaps D is TRBD1 or TRBD2 (5 bases each). V was pared by 2 bases and J by 4 bases, with 9 bases between. Germline CDR1 reads MNHNS; CDR2 reads SASEGT. There are 13 residues in the CDR3.

The table lists this clone with a count of one. CDR3 sequence reads: CASSIDRGEQYF. As DNA, the CDR3 is TGTGCCAGTAGTATAGACCGGGGGGAGCAGTACTTC. This chain joins TRBV19 and TRBJ2-7, with D possibly TRBD2 on 6 matching bases. This CDR3 region has 12 residues. CDR1 LNHDA and CDR2 SQIVND come from the germline V gene (reference sequence). V was pared by 0 bases and J by 7 bases, with 7 bases between.

The chain links TRBV10-3 to TRBJ2-1, with TRBD2 matching 10 bases. The V and J ends lost 4 bases and 7 bases, in that order; junction bases with no gene match: 7. The CDR3 totals 15 residues. Germline V gives CDR1 ENHRY, CDR2 SYGVKD. CDR3 DNA: TGTGCCATCAGTGGGCTAGCGGGAGTATTGAATGAGCAGTTCTTC. Translating gives CAISGLAGVLNEQFF.

The V call is TRBV23-1, the J call TRBJ1-3; D unclear. TRBV23-1 carries the ORF label, with uncertain function. CDR3 length: 15 residues. Trimming cost V 0 bases and J 1 base, with 7 bases left between them. The CDR3 region is CASSQSKDSGNTIYF. In DNA form, the CDR3 reads TGCGCCAGCAGTCAATCGAAGGATTCTGGAAACACCATATATTTT.

The DNA of the CDR3 is TGTGCCAGCAGCTTAACCATTACCGGGACAGGGTTCGAGCAGTACTTC. Translation gives CASSLTITGTGFEQYF. This chain joins TRBV7-2 and TRBJ2-7, with TRBD1 identical over 9 bases. Per germline, CDR1 SGHTA and CDR2 FQGNSA. This CDR3 has 16 residues. V shed 2 bases, J shed 6 bases, and the junction held 11 bases outside the gene matches. The full variable domain, rest sourced from reference TRBV7-2 and TRBJ2-7, is GAGVSQSPSNKVTEKGKDVELRCDPISGHTALYWYRQSLGQGLEFLIYFQGNSAPDKSGLPSDRFSAERTGGSVSTLTIQRTQQEDSAVYLCASSLTITGTGFEQYFGPGTRLTVT.

The V call is TRBV7-2, the J call TRBJ2-2, with 7 nucleotides matching TRBD2. The germline V gene encodes CDR1 SGHTA and CDR2 FQGNSA. The CDR3 runs 15 residues. With 7 bases clipped from V and 3 bases from J, the junction kept 8 bases outside the gene matches. The CDR3 DNA sequence: TGTGCCAGCACCCTGGGGGACTACGACACCGGGGAGCTGTTTTTT. Protein sequence: CASTLGDYDTGELFF. Full variable domain (remainder filled in from reference TRBV7-2 and TRBJ2-2): GAGVSQSPSNKVTEKGKDVELRCDPISGHTALYWYRQSLGQGLEFLIYFQGNSAPDKSGLPSDRFSAERTGGSVSTLTIQRTQQEDSAVYLCASTLGDYDTGELFFGEGSRLTVL.

The chain combines TRBV29-1 with TRBJ2-1; a weak D match, TRBD2 (5 bases). Deletions cut 6 bases from V and 6 bases from J, with 9 bases between. The CDR3 is 11 residues long. Germline CDR1 reads SQVTM; CDR2 reads ANQGSEA. The CDR3 reads CSVGDFNEQFF. The DNA for the CDR3 is TGCAGCGTGGGAGACTTCAATGAGCAGTTCTTC.

The chain uses TRBV19 and TRBJ1-1; 10 nucleotides align to TRBD1. CDR3 length: 16 residues. Trimming took 4 bases from V and 1 from J; bases not matched to a gene: 6. Germline V gives CDR1 LNHDA, CDR2 SQIVND (reference sequence). Here the CDR3 reads CASSSRTGGANTEAFF. Written as DNA, the CDR3 is TGTGCCAGTAGTAGCCGGACAGGGGGAGCGAACACTGAAGCTTTCTTT.

The chain is built from TRBV5-8 and TRBJ1-5; D ambiguous. The length of the CDR3 is 11 residues. The ends were cut back, 3 bases at V and 8 bases at J, with 6 bases in the middle. Germline V gene lookup returns CDR1 SGHTS and CDR2 YDEGEE. CDR3 amino acids: CASSSEEPQHF. The CDR3 nucleotides read TGTGCCAGCAGCTCCGAGGAGCCCCAGCATTTT.

The chain combines TRBV19 with TRBJ2-7; TRBD2 aligns across 8 bases. CDR1 is LNHDA, CDR2 SQIVND, per germline (reference sequence). The CDR3 has 13 residues. V trimming: 2 bases; J trimming: 6 bases; junction bases outside the gene matches: 3. The chain's CDR3 is CASSISRGGEQYF. As DNA, the CDR3 is TGTGCCAGTAGTATAAGTCGGGGGGGCGAGCAGTACTTC. Drawing the rest from reference TRBV19 and TRBJ2-7, the complete variable domain is DGGITQSPKYLFRKEGQNVTLSCEQNLNHDAMYWYRQDPGQGLRLIYYSQIVNDFQKGDIAEGYSVSREKKESFPLTVTSAQKNPTAFYLCASSISRGGEQYFGPGTRLTVT.

The chain uses TRBV18 and TRBJ1-3; 9 positions match TRBD1. This CDR3 is built from 18 residues. Looked up from germline, CDR1 is KGHSH and CDR2 is LQKENI. V was clipped by 2 bases and J by 4 bases; unmatched bases: 12. The CDR3 nucleotides are TGTGCCAGCTCACCAACGAGTCCCGGGACAGGGTTCGGAAACACCATATATTTT. This codes for CASSPTSPGTGFGNTIYF.

This clone has only one observation. CDR3 amino acids: CASSFPFRASLGANVLTF. The DNA of the CDR3 is TGTGCCAGCAGCTTTCCATTTAGGGCCTCTCTGGGGGCCAACGTCCTGACTTTC. This chain connects TRBV11-3 to TRBJ2-6, with D unclear. V dropped 3 bases and J dropped 4 bases, with 19 bases sitting between them. The CDR3 is made up of 18 amino acids. The V gene's germline CDR1 is SGHNT and CDR2 YENEEA.

The chain uses TRBV6-1 and TRBJ1-5; D possibly corresponds to TRBD1 (6 bases). The CDR3 length is 15 residues. Between the trimmed V and J ends, which lost 6 bases and 3 bases, there was a span of 15 bases. Per germline, CDR1 MNHNS and CDR2 SASEGT. The CDR3 sequence is CASSTGTFPNQPQHF. Here the CDR3 DNA reads TGTGCCAGCAGCACCGGGACATTCCCCAATCAGCCCCAGCATTTT.

V is TRBV11-2 and J is TRBJ2-1, with 9 bases fitting TRBD2. The CDR3 is 14 amino acids. CDR1 and CDR2 from the germline V gene are SGHAT and FQNNGV. V was clipped by 5 bases and J by 7 bases; unmatched bases: 6. The CDR3: CASSRAGGGNEQFF. The CDR3 nucleotides read TGTGCCAGCAGCAGAGCGGGAGGCGGGAATGAGCAGTTCTTC.

This clone has a handful of counts. This chain uses TRBV6-1 with TRBJ1-2, with D unresolved. From germline, CDR1 is MNHNS and CDR2 SASEGT. The V and J ends lost 1 base and 4 bases respectively, with 7 bases between them. CDR3 length: 13 residues. The CDR3 region is CASSEDAGYGYTF. The CDR3 DNA follows: TGTGCCAGCAGTGAAGACGCCGGCTATGGCTACACCTTC.

This clone has just one count. The chain couples TRBV5-8 to TRBJ2-7; TRBD1 or TRBD2 may be the D gene (5 bases each). This CDR3 comprises 15 residues. The V gene lost 4 bases and the J gene lost 2 bases, with 16 bases spanning the gap. The germline V gene encodes CDR1 SGHTS and CDR2 YDEGEE. The CDR3 DNA reads TGTGCCAGCAGCCGCCGGTGGGACGCAACCTACGAGCAGTACTTC. It yields the protein CASSRRWDATYEQYF.

The chain combines TRBV7-9 with TRBJ2-6, with D perhaps TRBD1 (6 bases). This CDR3 region has 16 residues. Trimming took 2 bases from V and 2 from J, leaving 10 bases between them. Germline CDR1 SEHNR, CDR2 FQNEAQ (reference sequence). The CDR3 spells CASSLKSGAGANVLTF. CDR3 bases: TGTGCCAGCAGCTTAAAATCAGGGGCTGGGGCCAACGTCCTGACTTTC.

The rearrangement uses TRBV7-8 and TRBJ1-6; TRBD1 is a possible D gene (5 bases). From germline, CDR1 is SGHVS and CDR2 FQNEAQ. The CDR3 runs 13 residues. V was clipped by 6 bases and J by 10 bases, with 13 bases between them. The CDR3 protein is CASSDSRESPLHF. CDR3 coding DNA: TGTGCCAGCAGTGACTCCAGGGAGTCACCCCTCCACTTT. Variable domain in full (rest from reference TRBV7-8 and TRBJ1-6): GAGVSQSPRYKVAKRGQDVALRCDPISGHVSLFWYQQALGQGPEFLTYFQNEAQLDKSGLPSDRFFAERPEGSVSTLKIQRTQQEDSAVYLCASSDSRESPLHFGNGTRLTVT.

V gene TRBV15 combines with J gene TRBJ1-1; no reliable D call. This CDR3 spans 12 amino acids. Germline V gene lookup returns CDR1 LNHNV and CDR2 YYDKDF (reference sequence). Trimming stripped 4 bases from V and 6 bases from J, with 9 bases between. DNA for the CDR3: TGTGCCACCAGCAAGGTTGGGGCTGAAGCTTTCTTT. Its translation: CATSKVGAEAFF.

This clone showed up just once. V is TRBV16 and J is TRBJ1-4; unclear D gene. V was trimmed by 2 bases and J by 8 bases, leaving 9 bases between them. Germline V lookup: CDR1 KGHSY, CDR2 FQNENV. The CDR3 runs 13 residues. CDR3 in DNA: TGTGCCAGCAGCCAAGGGTGGCCGGAAAAACTGTTTTTT. Amino acids: CASSQGWPEKLFF.

This chain connects TRBV27 to TRBJ2-1, with D maybe TRBD2 (6 bases). Germline CDR1 and CDR2: MNHEY and SMNVEV (reference sequence). This CDR3 has 15 amino acids. Trimming shortened V by 5 bases and J by 6 bases, and 17 bases separated the two germline ends. CDR3: CASSVSGPPGNEQFF. CDR3 in DNA: TGTGCCAGCAGTGTTAGCGGCCCACCGGGCAATGAGCAGTTCTTC.